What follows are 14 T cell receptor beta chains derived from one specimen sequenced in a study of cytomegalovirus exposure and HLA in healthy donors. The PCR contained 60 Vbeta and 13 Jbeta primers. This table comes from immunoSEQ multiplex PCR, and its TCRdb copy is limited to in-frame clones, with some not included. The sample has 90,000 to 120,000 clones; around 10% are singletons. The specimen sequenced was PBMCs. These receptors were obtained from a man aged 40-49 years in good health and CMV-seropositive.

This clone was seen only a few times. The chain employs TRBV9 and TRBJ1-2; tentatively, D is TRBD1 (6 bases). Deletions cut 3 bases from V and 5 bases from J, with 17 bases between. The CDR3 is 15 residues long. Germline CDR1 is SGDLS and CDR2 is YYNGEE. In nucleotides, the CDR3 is TGTGCCAGCAGCGCCCAGGACAGCAAGCTTTATGGCTACACCTTC. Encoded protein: CASSAQDSKLYGYTF.

The DNA for the CDR3 is TGTGCCAGCAGCCCTGGACAGGGCCCAAGGGAGCAGTACTTC. It translates to CASSPGQGPREQYF. This chain links TRBV11-3 with TRBJ2-7; 8 nucleotides match TRBD1. Per the germline V gene, CDR1 is SGHNT and CDR2 is YENEEA. V lost 5 bases and J lost 7; bases outside the gene matches: 10. This CDR3 spans 14 amino acids.

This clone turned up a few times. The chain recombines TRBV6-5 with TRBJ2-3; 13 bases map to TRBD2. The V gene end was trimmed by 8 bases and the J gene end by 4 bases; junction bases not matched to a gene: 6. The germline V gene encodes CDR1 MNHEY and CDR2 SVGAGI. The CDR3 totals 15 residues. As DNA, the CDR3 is TGTGCCAGCTCAAGGACTAGCGGGAGACCAGATACGCAGTATTTT. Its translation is CASSRTSGRPDTQYF.

Here the CDR3 DNA reads TGTGCCAGTCTACAGGGGGGGACCTACAATGAGCAGTTCTTC. Protein: CASLQGGTYNEQFF. The V call is TRBV19, the J call TRBJ2-1; tentative D call: TRBD1 (8 bases). Trimming took off 8 bases at V and 2 bases at J, with 13 bases between the two ends. Germline values: CDR1 LNHDA, CDR2 SQIVND (reference sequence). The CDR3 is 14 amino acids.

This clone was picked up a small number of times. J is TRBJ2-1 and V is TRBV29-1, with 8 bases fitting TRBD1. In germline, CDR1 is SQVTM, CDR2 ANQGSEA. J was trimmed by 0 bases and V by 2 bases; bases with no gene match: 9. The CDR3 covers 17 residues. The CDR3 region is CSVEFTQGAFSYNEQFF. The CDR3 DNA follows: TGCAGCGTTGAATTTACGCAGGGGGCCTTCTCCTACAATGAGCAGTTCTTC.

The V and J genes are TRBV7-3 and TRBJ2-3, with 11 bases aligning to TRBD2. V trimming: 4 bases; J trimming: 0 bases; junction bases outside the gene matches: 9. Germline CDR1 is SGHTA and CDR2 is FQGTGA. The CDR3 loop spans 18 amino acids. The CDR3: CASSSTGTSGTSTDTQYF. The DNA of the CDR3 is TGTGCCAGCAGCTCGACCGGGACTAGCGGTACTAGCACAGATACGCAGTATTTT.

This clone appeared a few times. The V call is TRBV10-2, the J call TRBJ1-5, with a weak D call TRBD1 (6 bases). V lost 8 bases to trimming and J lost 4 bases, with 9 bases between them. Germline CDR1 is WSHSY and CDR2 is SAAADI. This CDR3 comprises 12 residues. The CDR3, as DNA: TGCGCCAGCTGCGGACAGAATCAGCCCCAGCATTTT. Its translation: CASCGQNQPQHF.

The CDR3 loop reads CASSDDVSPGDEQYF. CDR3 bases: TGTGCCAGCAGTGACGACGTCTCCCCCGGAGACGAGCAGTACTTC. This sequence joins TRBV6-1 and TRBJ2-7, with D hard to call. Trimming took 3 bases from V and 5 from J, leaving 17 bases between them. CDR1 and CDR2 from the germline V gene are MNHNS and SASEGT. The CDR3 sequence is 15 residues long.

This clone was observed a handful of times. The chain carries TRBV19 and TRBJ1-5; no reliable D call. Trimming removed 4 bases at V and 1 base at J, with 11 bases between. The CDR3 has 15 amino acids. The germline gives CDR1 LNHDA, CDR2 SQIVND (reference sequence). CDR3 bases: TGTGCCAGTAGTACGGTCCCGAGGAGCAATCAGCCCCAGCATTTT. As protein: CASSTVPRSNQPQHF.

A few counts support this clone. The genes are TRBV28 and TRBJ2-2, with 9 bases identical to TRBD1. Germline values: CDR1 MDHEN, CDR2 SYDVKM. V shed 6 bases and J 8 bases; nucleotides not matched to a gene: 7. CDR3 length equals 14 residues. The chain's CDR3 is CASRSGTGNGELFF. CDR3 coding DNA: TGTGCCAGCAGATCCGGGACAGGGAATGGGGAGCTGTTTTTT.

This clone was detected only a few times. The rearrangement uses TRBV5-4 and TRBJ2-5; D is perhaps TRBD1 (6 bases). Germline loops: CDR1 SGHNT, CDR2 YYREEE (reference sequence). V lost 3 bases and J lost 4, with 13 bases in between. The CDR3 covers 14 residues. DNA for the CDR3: TGTGCCAGCAGCTATCCGACAGGAGCAGAGACCCAGTACTTC. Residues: CASSYPTGAETQYF. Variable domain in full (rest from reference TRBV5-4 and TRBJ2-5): ETGVTQSPTHLIKTRGQQVTLRCSSQSGHNTVSWYQQALGQGPQFIFQYYREEENGRGNFPPRFSGLQFPNYSSELNVNALELDDSALYLCASSYPTGAETQYFGPGTRLLVL.

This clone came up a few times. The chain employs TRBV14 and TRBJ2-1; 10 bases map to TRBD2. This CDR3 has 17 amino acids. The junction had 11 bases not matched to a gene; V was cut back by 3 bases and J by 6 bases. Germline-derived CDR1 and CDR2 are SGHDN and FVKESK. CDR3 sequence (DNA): TGTGCCAGCAGCCACGCATCTAAGACTAGCGGGTCCAATGAGCAGTTCTTC. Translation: CASSHASKTSGSNEQFF.

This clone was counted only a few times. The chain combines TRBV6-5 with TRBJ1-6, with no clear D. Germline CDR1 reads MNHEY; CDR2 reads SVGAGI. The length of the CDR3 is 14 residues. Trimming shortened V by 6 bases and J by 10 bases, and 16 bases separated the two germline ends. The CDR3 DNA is TGTGCCAGCAGCTTCGTGGGGAGGAACTCACCCCTCCACTTT. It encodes CASSFVGRNSPLHF.

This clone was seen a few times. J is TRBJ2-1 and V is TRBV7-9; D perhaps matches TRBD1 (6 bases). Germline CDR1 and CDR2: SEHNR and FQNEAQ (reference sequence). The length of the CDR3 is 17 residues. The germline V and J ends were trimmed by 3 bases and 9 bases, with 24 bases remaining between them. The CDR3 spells CASSFLGLGAAGAEQFF. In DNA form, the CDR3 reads TGTGCCAGCAGCTTCCTTGGGCTGGGGGCCGCAGGAGCTGAGCAGTTCTTC.